The clone carrying this TCR beta chain was counted many times. What it binds is not known. The sample belongs to a study of T cells in Graves' hyperthyroidism and ophthalmopathy. Whole-study results and caveats: Ophthalmopathy stood apart from stable hyperthyroidism in a 13 V-J model. Most thyroid clonotypes expanded above 0.001 appeared in blood too. It was a median approximately 6 months before onset that the model predicted ophthalmopathy.

From RNA transcripts, TCR beta CDR3 regions were amplified. The HTBI primer set served for first-round RT-PCR of the TCR CDR3. TCRdb re-called the multiplex PCR reads with MiXCR, one entry per CDR3 protein. The table lists approximately 330,000 distinct CDR3 sequences, 18% of them singletons. With 3 bases removed from V and 0 bases from J, the gap between germline ends came to 5 bases. This CDR3 contains 14 residues. Germline assignment: CDR1 SNHLY and CDR2 FYNNEI. The sequence derives from a woman between 50 and 59 years old with Graves' hyperthyroidism. The specimen was blood. The rearrangement links TRBV2 to TRBJ2-2; D unclear. CDR3 residues: CASSESSNTGELFF. DNA for the CDR3: TGTGCCAGCAGTGAGAGCTCGAACACCGGGGAGCTGTTTTTT. The full variable domain, its missing parts supplied by reference TRBV2 and TRBJ2-2, is EPEVTQTPSHQVTQMGQEVILRCVPISNHLYFYWYRQILGQKVEFLVSFYNNEISEKSEIFDDQFSVERPDGSNFTLKIRSTKLEDSAMYFCASSESSNTGELFFGEGSRLTVL.